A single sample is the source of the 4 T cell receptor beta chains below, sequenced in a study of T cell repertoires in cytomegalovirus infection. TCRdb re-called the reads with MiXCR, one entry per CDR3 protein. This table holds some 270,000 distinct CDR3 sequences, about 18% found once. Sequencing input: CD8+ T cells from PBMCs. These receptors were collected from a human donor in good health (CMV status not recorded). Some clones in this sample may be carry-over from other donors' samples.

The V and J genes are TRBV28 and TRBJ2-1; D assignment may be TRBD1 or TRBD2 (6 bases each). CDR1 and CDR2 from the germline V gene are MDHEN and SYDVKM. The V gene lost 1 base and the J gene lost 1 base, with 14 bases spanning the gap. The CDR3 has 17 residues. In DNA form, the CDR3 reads TGTGCCAGCAGTTTATTTTCCTGGGGGGCGTCCTACAATGAGCAGTTCTTC. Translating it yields CASSLFSWGASYNEQFF. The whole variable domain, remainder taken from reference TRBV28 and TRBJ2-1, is DVKVTQSSRYLVKRTGEKVFLECVQDMDHENMFWYRQDPGLGLRLIYFSYDVKMKEKGDIPEGYSVSREKKERFSLILESASTNQTSMYLCASSLFSWGASYNEQFFGPGTRLTVL.

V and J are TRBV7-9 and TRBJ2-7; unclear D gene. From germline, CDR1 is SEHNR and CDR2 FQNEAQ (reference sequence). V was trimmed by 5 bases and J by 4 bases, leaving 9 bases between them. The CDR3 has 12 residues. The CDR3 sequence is CASSQQAYEQYF. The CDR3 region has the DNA TGTGCCAGCAGCCAGCAGGCTTACGAGCAGTACTTC.

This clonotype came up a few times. The CDR3 nucleotides are TGCAGCGTTGAAGGGGGAGAGCGGGCGGGACCTCTCTACAATGAGCAGTTCTTC. Its translation: CSVEGGERAGPLYNEQFF. This chain links TRBV29-1 with TRBJ2-1; possible D gene TRBD2, 6 bases. The CDR3 consists of 18 residues. Trimming left V 1 base short and J 3 bases short, with 22 bases between. Germline assignment: CDR1 SQVTM and CDR2 ANQGSEA.

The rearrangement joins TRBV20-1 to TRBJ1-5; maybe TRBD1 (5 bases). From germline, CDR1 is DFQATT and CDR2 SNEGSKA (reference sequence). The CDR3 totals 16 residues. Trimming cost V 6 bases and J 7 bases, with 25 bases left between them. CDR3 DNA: TGCAGTGCCAGACACGCCGGAGGGGCCGGTAACCAGCCCCAGCATTTT. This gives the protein CSARHAGGAGNQPQHF.